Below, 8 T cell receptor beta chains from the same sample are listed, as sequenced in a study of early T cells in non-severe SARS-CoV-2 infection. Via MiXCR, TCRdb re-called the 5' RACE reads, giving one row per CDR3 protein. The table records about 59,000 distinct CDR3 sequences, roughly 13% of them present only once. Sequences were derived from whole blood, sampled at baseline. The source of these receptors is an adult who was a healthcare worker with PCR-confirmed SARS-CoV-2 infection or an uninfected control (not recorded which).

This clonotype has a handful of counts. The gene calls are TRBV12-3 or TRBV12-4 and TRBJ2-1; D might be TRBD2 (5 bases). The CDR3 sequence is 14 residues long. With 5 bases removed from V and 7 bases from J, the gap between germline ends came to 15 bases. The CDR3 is CASSRPSTRNEQFF. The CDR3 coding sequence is TGTGCCAGCAGTCGCCCGTCCACTAGGAATGAGCAGTTCTTC.

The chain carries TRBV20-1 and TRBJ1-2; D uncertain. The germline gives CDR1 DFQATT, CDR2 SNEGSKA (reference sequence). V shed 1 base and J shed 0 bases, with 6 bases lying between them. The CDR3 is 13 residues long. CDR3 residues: CSARVPANYGYTF. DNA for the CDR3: TGCAGTGCTAGAGTCCCAGCTAACTATGGCTACACCTTC.

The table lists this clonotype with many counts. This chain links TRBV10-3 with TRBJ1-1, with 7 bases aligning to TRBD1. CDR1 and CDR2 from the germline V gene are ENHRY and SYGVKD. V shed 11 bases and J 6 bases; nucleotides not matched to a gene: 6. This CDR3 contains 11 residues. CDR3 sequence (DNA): TGTGCCGCCACAGGGGAGTCTGAAGCTTTCTTT. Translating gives CAATGESEAFF.

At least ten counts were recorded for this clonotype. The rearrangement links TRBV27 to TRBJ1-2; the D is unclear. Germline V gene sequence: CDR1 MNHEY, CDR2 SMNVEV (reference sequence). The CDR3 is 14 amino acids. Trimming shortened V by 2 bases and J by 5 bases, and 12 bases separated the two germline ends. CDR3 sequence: CASSLGPSRYGYTF. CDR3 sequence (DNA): TGTGCCAGCAGTTTAGGTCCCTCACGGTATGGCTACACCTTC.

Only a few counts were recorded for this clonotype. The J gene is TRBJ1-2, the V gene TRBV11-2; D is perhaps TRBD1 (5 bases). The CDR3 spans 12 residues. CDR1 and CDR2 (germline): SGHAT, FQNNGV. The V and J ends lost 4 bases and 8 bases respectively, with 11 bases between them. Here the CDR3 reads CASSSQGFGYTF. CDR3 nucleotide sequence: TGTGCCAGCAGCTCGCAGGGTTTCGGCTACACCTTC.

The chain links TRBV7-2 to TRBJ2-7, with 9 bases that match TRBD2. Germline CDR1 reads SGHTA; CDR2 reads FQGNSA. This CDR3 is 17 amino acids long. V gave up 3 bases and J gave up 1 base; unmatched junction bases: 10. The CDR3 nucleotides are TGTGCCAGCAGCTTGGTCCAGACTAGCGGCTTATCCTACGAGCAGTACTTC. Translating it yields CASSLVQTSGLSYEQYF.

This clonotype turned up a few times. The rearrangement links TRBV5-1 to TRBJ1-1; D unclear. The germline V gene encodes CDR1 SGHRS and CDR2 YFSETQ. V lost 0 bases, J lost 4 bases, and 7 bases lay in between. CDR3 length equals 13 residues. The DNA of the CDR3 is TGCGCCAGCAGCTTGGGAGGGCTCACTGAAGCTTTCTTT. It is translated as CASSLGGLTEAFF.

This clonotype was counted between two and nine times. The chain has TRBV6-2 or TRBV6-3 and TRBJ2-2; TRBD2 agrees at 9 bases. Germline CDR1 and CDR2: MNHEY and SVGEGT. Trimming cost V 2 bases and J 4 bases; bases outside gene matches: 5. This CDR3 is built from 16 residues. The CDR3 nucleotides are TGTGCCAGCAGTTACACCCTAGCGGGACGCACCGGGGAGCTGTTTTTT. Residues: CASSYTLAGRTGELFF.